In this sample, the clone carrying this TCR beta chain is medium-sized. This sample is part of a study of glioma-infiltrating T cells. Using RNA template, CDR3s of TCR alpha and beta were amplified with iRepertoire arm-PCR. One-step reverse transcription and amplification started from around 100-400 ng of tissue mRNA or PBMC total RNA. TCRdb re-called the multiplex PCR reads with MiXCR, one entry per CDR3 protein. The sample lists about 190,000 distinct CDR3 sequences; 32% were seen once. With 6 bases removed from V and 2 bases from J, the gap between germline ends came to 11 bases. CDR1 and CDR2 (germline): DFQATT, SNEGSKA (reference sequence). The CDR3 is 12 amino acids.

The gene calls are TRBV20-1 and TRBJ2-7; D is uncertain. The sequence came from a human donor with low-grade glioma or glioblastoma, undergoing nonglioma brain surgery, or in good health (not recorded which). Sequenced sample: glioma tissue, nonneoplastic brain tissue, or PBMCs (not recorded which). For the CDR3, the DNA is TGCAGTGCCCTAGACGCCCCCTACGAGCAGTACTTC. It translates to CSALDAPYEQYF.